The 20 T cell receptor beta chains below were found in one sample sequenced in a study of T cells in Graves' hyperthyroidism and ophthalmopathy. Regions amplified from RNA transcripts were the TCR beta CDR3 regions. The HTBI primer set drove a first-round RT-PCR of the TCR CDR3. Using its own MiXCR run on the multiplex PCR reads, TCRdb lists one record per CDR3 protein. The sample shows fewer than 400,000 distinct CDR3 sequences, roughly 14% of them seen only once. Sequencing input: blood. Receptor source: a woman between 18 and 30 years old with Graves' hyperthyroidism that later progressed to Graves' ophthalmopathy.

This clonotype occurred a few times. The V call is TRBV19, the J call TRBJ2-1, with 7 bases matching TRBD2. Germline V gene lookup returns CDR1 LNHDA and CDR2 SQIVND (reference sequence). With V trimmed by 3 bases and J by 7 bases, 9 bases remained unmatched. The CDR3 consists of 15 residues. CDR3 region: CASSMRDAGVNEQFF. The CDR3 nucleotides read TGTGCCAGTAGTATGCGAGATGCGGGAGTGAATGAGCAGTTCTTC.

A word on this clonotype: An end of the junction differs from the germline gene, which may be a read error. The chain has TRBV7-7 and TRBJ2-7; TRBD2 matches at 13 bases. The CDR3 length is 16 residues. The germline V gene has CDR1 SSHAT and CDR2 FNYEAQ (reference sequence). As DNA, the CDR3 is TGTGCTAGCAGCAGTGGACTAGCGGGAGCCGGATACGAGCAGTACTTC. Protein: CASSSGLAGAGYEQYF.

This clonotype was counted many times. This chain uses TRBV20-1 with TRBJ2-3; possibly TRBD1 for D (5 bases). The CDR3 runs to 14 residues. CDR1 DFQATT and CDR2 SNEGSKA come from the germline V gene (reference sequence). Trimming removed 2 bases at V and 2 bases at J, with 11 bases between. The CDR3 loop reads CSARQGLYTDTQYF. The CDR3, as DNA: TGCAGTGCTAGACAGGGATTATACACAGATACGCAGTATTTT.

The chain employs TRBV12-3 or TRBV12-4 and TRBJ2-3; D may correspond to TRBD1 or TRBD2 (5 bases each). V lost 3 bases and J lost 9, with 13 bases in between. The CDR3 consists of 13 residues. The CDR3 here is CASSLGRLMTQYF. The CDR3, as DNA: TGTGCCAGCAGTTTGGGACGGCTCATGACGCAGTATTTT.

This clonotype was counted at least ten times. V usage is TRBV29-1 and J usage is TRBJ1-1; D unresolved. Germline lookup yields CDR1 SQVTM and CDR2 ANQGSEA. The CDR3 has 14 residues. V lost 5 bases to trimming and J lost 0 bases, with 13 bases between them. The DNA of the CDR3 is TGCAGCGTTCTCGGACGGCTCATGAACACTGAAGCTTTCTTT. Translating it yields CSVLGRLMNTEAFF.

This clonotype was seen at least ten times. J is TRBJ2-7 and V is TRBV28; 7 nucleotides line up with TRBD2. J lost 0 bases, V lost 5 bases, and 7 bases had no gene match. The CDR3 contains 15 residues. Per germline, CDR1 MDHEN and CDR2 SYDVKM. The CDR3 sequence is CASSGGESFSYEQYF. The CDR3 DNA reads TGTGCCAGCAGTGGGGGGGAGAGCTTCTCCTACGAGCAGTACTTC. Combining the CDR3 with reference TRBV28 and TRBJ2-7 gives the whole variable domain DVKVTQSSRYLVKRTGEKVFLECVQDMDHENMFWYRQDPGLGLRLIYFSYDVKMKEKGDIPEGYSVSREKKERFSLILESASTNQTSMYLCASSGGESFSYEQYFGPGTRLTVT.

The sample holds many counts of this clonotype. V is TRBV28 and J is TRBJ1-1; no clear D. V was cut by 8 bases and J by 0 bases, with 10 bases left in between. The germline V gene has CDR1 MDHEN and CDR2 SYDVKM. This CDR3 contains 13 residues. The CDR3 coding sequence is TGTGCCAGCCACCAGCCGGTGAACACTGAAGCTTTCTTT. This sequence encodes CASHQPVNTEAFF.

V gene TRBV11-2 combines with J gene TRBJ2-3; 8 bases line up with TRBD1. The CDR3 has 17 amino acids. Looked up from germline, CDR1 is SGHAT and CDR2 is FQNNGV. The V segment lost 5 bases and the J segment 0 bases; nucleotides outside the gene matches: 10. CDR3: CASSRFGQGDSTDTQYF. CDR3 nucleotide sequence: TGTGCCAGCAGCCGATTCGGACAGGGAGACAGCACAGATACGCAGTATTTT.

The table lists this clonotype with many counts. The chain recombines TRBV6-1 with TRBJ1-2; 7 nucleotides align to TRBD1. Germline V lookup: CDR1 MNHNS, CDR2 SASEGT. The CDR3 contains 17 residues. The ends lost 0 bases at V and 1 base at J; junction bases unmatched: 8. The CDR3: CASSEATYRGLNYGYTF. CDR3 nucleotides: TGTGCCAGCAGTGAAGCGACTTACAGGGGACTTAACTATGGCTACACCTTC.

This clonotype showed up just a few times. The chain links TRBV6-2 or TRBV6-3 to TRBJ2-1; 7 bases map to TRBD1. V gave up 4 bases and J gave up 4 bases; unmatched junction bases: 7. Per germline, CDR1 MNHEY and CDR2 SVGEGT. This CDR3 comprises 15 residues. The CDR3 region is CASSFSGTVYNEQFF. CDR3 nucleotide sequence: TGTGCCAGCAGTTTTTCCGGGACAGTGTACAATGAGCAGTTCTTC.

This clonotype was counted many times. The V and J genes are TRBV5-1 and TRBJ2-1; D not certain. CDR1 and CDR2 (germline): SGHRS, YFSETQ. This CDR3 is 12 amino acids long. V was trimmed by 4 bases and J by 5 bases, leaving 7 bases between them. The CDR3 DNA is TGCGCCAGCAGCCAGGCGAACAATGAGCAGTTCTTC. Translation: CASSQANNEQFF. Full variable domain (remainder filled in from reference TRBV5-1 and TRBJ2-1): KAGVTQTPRYLIKTRGQQVTLSCSPISGHRSVSWYQQTPGQGLQFLFEYFSETQRNKGNFPGRFSGRQFSNSRSEMNVSTLELGDSALYLCASSQANNEQFFGPGTRLTVL.

The table lists this clonotype with many counts. This chain joins TRBV20-1 and TRBJ1-4; D call uncertain. The V gene's germline CDR1 is DFQATT and CDR2 SNEGSKA (reference sequence). CDR3 size: 14 residues. V was shortened by 6 bases and J by 0 bases, with 11 bases between the two germline ends. The CDR3 reads CSASKRATNEKLFF. The CDR3 coding sequence is TGCAGTGCCTCAAAAAGGGCAACTAATGAAAAACTGTTTTTT.

The table lists this clonotype with many counts. V is TRBV28 and J is TRBJ1-6; a possible D gene is TRBD1 (5 bases). The CDR3 loop spans 15 amino acids. Germline lookup yields CDR1 MDHEN and CDR2 SYDVKM. Trimming left V 3 bases short and J 7 bases short, with 13 bases between. CDR3 nucleotides: TGTGCCAGCAGTTTCGGGGGTTCGCGCAATTCACCCCTCCACTTT. Amino acids: CASSFGGSRNSPLHF.

The rearrangement joins TRBV18 to TRBJ2-7; D not certain. The V end was cut by 0 bases, the J end by 4 bases, with 10 bases between. Germline lookup yields CDR1 KGHSH and CDR2 LQKENI. CDR3 length: 14 residues. DNA of the CDR3: TGTGCCAGCTCACCACCGACGGGCGATTACGAGCAGTACTTC. Protein sequence: CASSPPTGDYEQYF.

Ten or more counts support this clonotype. The V and J genes are TRBV14 and TRBJ2-1; D is perhaps TRBD1 (6 bases). This CDR3 spans 16 amino acids. The germline V gene has CDR1 SGHDN and CDR2 FVKESK. V lost 0 bases to trimming and J lost 5 bases, with 14 bases between them. The CDR3 loop reads CASSQDLGARNNEQFF. The DNA for the CDR3 is TGTGCCAGCAGCCAAGATCTGGGGGCAAGGAACAATGAGCAGTTCTTC.

This clonotype appeared many times. The chain links TRBV18 to TRBJ2-3, with a weak D call TRBD2 (5 bases). The germline V and J ends were trimmed by 0 bases and 1 base, with 14 bases remaining between them. Per the germline V gene, CDR1 is KGHSH and CDR2 is LQKENI. The CDR3 totals 17 residues. The CDR3 DNA is TGTGCCAGCTCACCACCGATCGGGGAGAGGGGCACAGATACGCAGTATTTT. Protein sequence: CASSPPIGERGTDTQYF.

The chain has TRBV27 and TRBJ2-2; 8 bases fit TRBD2. The CDR3 loop spans 17 amino acids. V lost 3 bases, J lost 0 bases, and 6 bases stayed unmatched. Per germline, CDR1 MNHEY and CDR2 SMNVEV (reference sequence). The CDR3 sequence: CASSLRREASNTGELFF. CDR3 bases: TGTGCCAGCAGTTTGAGGCGGGAGGCTTCGAACACCGGGGAGCTGTTTTTT.

This clonotype appeared a few times. V and J are TRBV7-9 and TRBJ1-4, with D possibly being TRBD1 (5 bases). The CDR3 is 14 amino acids. Germline CDR1 SEHNR, CDR2 FQNEAQ (reference sequence). Deletions cut 5 bases from V and 8 bases from J, with 15 bases between. The CDR3 protein is CASSEESAGEKLFF. The CDR3 DNA reads TGTGCCAGCAGCGAGGAGTCCGCAGGGGAAAAACTGTTTTTT.

The table lists this clonotype with many counts. The rearrangement joins TRBV28 to TRBJ2-3, with D possibly matching TRBD2 (7 bases). Germline V gene data show CDR1 as MDHEN and CDR2 as SYDVKM. The CDR3 runs to 18 residues. Trimming pared 0 bases from V and 1 base from J, leaving 17 bases between. CDR3 sequence: CASSLWSGAGDGTDTQYF. Written as DNA, the CDR3 is TGTGCCAGCAGTTTATGGTCAGGGGCGGGAGATGGCACAGATACGCAGTATTTT.

The rearrangement joins TRBV6-1 to TRBJ2-7; tentatively, D is TRBD1 (5 bases). The CDR3 spans 15 residues. Trimming shortened V by 3 bases and J by 2 bases, and 14 bases separated the two germline ends. Germline V lookup: CDR1 MNHNS, CDR2 SASEGT. The CDR3 nucleotides are TGTGCCAGCAGTGAGCGAACAGGTCAAGCCTACGAGCAGTACTTC. Protein product: CASSERTGQAYEQYF.